The 10 T cell receptor beta chains reported below all come from one sample, sequenced in a study of blood T cell repertoires in COVID-19. Sequenced by immunoSEQ multiplex PCR; TCRdb stores in-frame clones only, minus some. The table has approximately 90,000 clones, approximately 82% seen once. Sample: peripheral blood. These receptor sequences come from a woman of 80 years or more with acute or convalescent COVID-19.

The chain combines TRBV19 with TRBJ1-1; 12 bases match TRBD1. The CDR3 runs to 16 residues. From germline, CDR1 is LNHDA and CDR2 SQIVND (reference sequence). V gave up 5 bases and J gave up 5 bases; unmatched junction bases: 9. The CDR3 DNA follows: TGTGCCAGTAGTTTAGGGACAGGGGGCCCTAGGACTGAAGCTTTCTTT. Protein sequence: CASSLGTGGPRTEAFF.

V is TRBV9 and J is TRBJ2-5; 12 nucleotides agree with TRBD2. Trimming cost V 4 bases and J 5 bases; bases outside gene matches: 9. From germline, CDR1 is SGDLS and CDR2 YYNGEE. The CDR3 extends over 16 amino acids. This CDR3 is CASSPRPSGGAETQYF. DNA for the CDR3: TGTGCCAGCAGCCCCCGACCTAGCGGGGGGGCCGAGACCCAGTACTTC. The whole variable domain, filled in from reference TRBV9 and TRBJ2-5, reads DSGVTQTPKHLITATGQRVTLRCSPRSGDLSVYWYQQSLDQGLQFLIQYYNGEERAKGNILERFSAQQFPDLHSELNLSSLELGDSALYFCASSPRPSGGAETQYFGPGTRLLVL.

V usage is TRBV19 and J usage is TRBJ1-2; 7 bases are a match to TRBD1. CDR3 size: 16 residues. V lost 5 bases and J lost 4; bases outside the gene matches: 13. The germline CDR1 and CDR2 sequences are LNHDA and SQIVND (reference sequence). The CDR3 spells CASSEFRTGRSYGYTF. CDR3 DNA: TGTGCCAGTAGTGAATTCCGGACAGGAAGAAGCTATGGCTACACCTTC.

DNA of the CDR3: TGTGCCAGCAGCCCAGCGGGAACCACCGTCGACGTTAATGAGCAGTTCTTC. Its protein is CASSPAGTTVDVNEQFF. V usage is TRBV4-2 and J usage is TRBJ2-1; TRBD2 matches at 7 bases. From germline, CDR1 is LGHNA and CDR2 YNFKEQ. V trimming: 4 bases; J trimming: 7 bases; junction bases outside the gene matches: 16. The CDR3 is made up of 17 amino acids.

The chain combines TRBV19 with TRBJ1-2; 11 bases match TRBD1. Losses at the gene ends were 5 bases for V and 5 bases for J; bases not matched to a gene: 13. Per the germline V gene, CDR1 is LNHDA and CDR2 is SQIVND (reference sequence). CDR3 size: 17 residues. The CDR3 DNA reads as TGTGCCAGTAGTGCTAGACCCGGGACAGGGGGGGAGTATGGCTACACCTTC. Translated: CASSARPGTGGEYGYTF. The full variable domain, rest sourced from reference TRBV19 and TRBJ1-2, is DGGITQSPKYLFRKEGQNVTLSCEQNLNHDAMYWYRQDPGQGLRLIYYSQIVNDFQKGDIAEGYSVSREKKESFPLTVTSAQKNPTAFYLCASSARPGTGGEYGYTFGSGTRLTVV.

The chain carries TRBV7-9 and TRBJ2-5; TRBD2 might be the D (5 bases). The length of the CDR3 is 17 residues. The V end lost 0 bases, the J end lost 0 bases, and 14 bases lay between the germline ends. Germline lookup yields CDR1 SEHNR and CDR2 FQNEAQ (reference sequence). The CDR3 DNA follows: TGTGCCAGCAGCTTAGCTTCGGGGATAGGGTACCAAGAGACCCAGTACTTC. This sequence encodes CASSLASGIGYQETQYF.

The chain employs TRBV28 and TRBJ1-1; a weak D match, TRBD1 (6 bases). There are 15 residues in the CDR3. CDR1 MDHEN and CDR2 SYDVKM come from the germline V gene. V was shortened by 6 bases and J by 1 base, with 15 bases between the two germline ends. The CDR3: CASSQRGLENTEAFF. DNA for the CDR3: TGTGCCAGCAGCCAAAGGGGGTTGGAGAACACTGAAGCTTTCTTT.

V is TRBV7-2 and J is TRBJ2-5, with D possibly TRBD2 on 7 matching bases. This CDR3 contains 16 residues. V was clipped by 0 bases and J by 4 bases, with 15 bases between them. Germline loops: CDR1 SGHTA, CDR2 FQGNSA. CDR3 loop: CASSLAGGLLRETQYF. Written as DNA, the CDR3 is TGTGCCAGCAGCTTAGCGGGGGGGCTATTACGAGAGACCCAGTACTTC. The whole variable domain, remainder taken from reference TRBV7-2 and TRBJ2-5, is GAGVSQSPSNKVTEKGKDVELRCDPISGHTALYWYRQSLGQGLEFLIYFQGNSAPDKSGLPSDRFSAERTGGSVSTLTIQRTQQEDSAVYLCASSLAGGLLRETQYFGPGTRLLVL.

This sequence joins TRBV19 and TRBJ2-4, with D hard to call. Germline V gene sequence: CDR1 LNHDA, CDR2 SQIVND (reference sequence). CDR3 size: 17 residues. V dropped 8 bases and J dropped 0 bases, with 20 bases sitting between them. The CDR3 DNA reads as TGTGCCAGTTCGGTGGCAGTGGCAGGTCTAGCCAAAAACATTCAGTACTTC. The encoded protein is CASSVAVAGLAKNIQYF.

The genes are TRBV11-1 and TRBJ2-1, with 12 bases identical to TRBD2. V dropped 5 bases and J dropped 7; count of bases not matched to a gene: 9. The length of the CDR3 is 16 residues. Germline CDR1 and CDR2: SGHAT and FQDESV (reference sequence). The CDR3 coding sequence is TGTGCCAGCAGCCCCCGGACTAGCGGGACCGATAATGAGCAGTTCTTC. It codes for CASSPRTSGTDNEQFF.